The 21 T cell receptor beta chains given below trace back to one sample, sequenced in a study of immune evolution from preneoplasia to lung adenocarcinoma. Sequencing used immunoSEQ multiplex PCR; TCRdb keeps in-frame clones, though not all of them. The sample consists of thousands of clones, around 85% of them appearing once. Sequencing was performed on FFPE invasive lung adenocarcinoma tissue. Receptor source: a person between 55 and 69 years old with lung adenocarcinoma.

This chain connects TRBV7-2 to TRBJ1-2; the D is unclear. The length of the CDR3 is 16 residues. Deletions cut 5 bases from V and 5 bases from J, with 21 bases between. CDR1 and CDR2 from the germline V gene are SGHTA and FQGNSA. The CDR3 coding sequence is TGTGCCAGCAGCCCTACGGGGTCCTTTAAGAAGTATGGCTACACCTTC. Amino acids: CASSPTGSFKKYGYTF. Filled out from reference TRBV7-2 and TRBJ1-2, the complete variable domain reads GAGVSQSPSNKVTEKGKDVELRCDPISGHTALYWYRQSLGQGLEFLIYFQGNSAPDKSGLPSDRFSAERTGGSVSTLTIQRTQQEDSAVYLCASSPTGSFKKYGYTFGSGTRLTVV.

This clone was counted a few times. This chain links TRBV5-4 with TRBJ2-7, with TRBD2 identical over 8 bases. The junction had 5 bases not matched to a gene; V was cut back by 3 bases and J by 6 bases. The CDR3 is made up of 13 amino acids. Germline lookup yields CDR1 SGHNT and CDR2 YYREEE (reference sequence). The CDR3 nucleotides read TGTGCCAGCAGCTCGACTAGCGACTTCGAGCAGTACTTC. This encodes CASSSTSDFEQYF.

V is TRBV7-9 and J is TRBJ1-2, with TRBD1 identical over 7 bases. Germline V lookup: CDR1 SEHNR, CDR2 FQNEAQ (reference sequence). The CDR3 has 13 residues. V dropped 5 bases and J dropped 4; count of bases not matched to a gene: 4. The chain's CDR3 is CASSRQGGYGYTF. CDR3 sequence (DNA): TGTGCCAGCAGCCGACAGGGCGGCTATGGCTACACCTTC.

J is TRBJ2-7 and V is TRBV10-2, with 8 bases fitting TRBD1. Trimming took 2 bases from V and 7 from J; bases not matched to a gene: 10. Germline V gene lookup returns CDR1 WSHSY and CDR2 SAAADI. CDR3 size: 15 residues. The chain's CDR3 is CASSERRQGAMEQYF. The CDR3 region has the DNA TGCGCCAGCAGTGAGAGGAGGCAGGGGGCGATGGAGCAGTACTTC.

The V gene is TRBV10-3, the J gene TRBJ2-1, with 8 positions matching TRBD2. Germline lookup yields CDR1 ENHRY and CDR2 SYGVKD. The CDR3 spans 15 residues. The J segment lost 6 bases and the V segment lost 2 bases, leaving 6 bases of the junction unmatched. The CDR3 coding sequence is TGTGCCATCAGTGAGGGGCGGGAGGCCGGCAATGAGCAGTTCTTC. Protein product: CAISEGREAGNEQFF.

This clone has more than one count but fewer than ten. The V and J genes are TRBV4-1 and TRBJ2-1; no clear D gene. Per germline, CDR1 MGHRA and CDR2 YSYEKL. This CDR3 has 13 amino acids. The V and J ends lost 0 bases and 6 bases respectively, with 6 bases between them. DNA of the CDR3: TGCGCCAGCAGCCAAGAAATCTTCAATGAGCAGTTCTTC. This translates into CASSQEIFNEQFF.

The chain couples TRBV9 to TRBJ2-7; 11 nucleotides agree with TRBD2. The CDR3 runs to 14 residues. Germline lookup yields CDR1 SGDLS and CDR2 YYNGEE. Unmatched junction bases numbered 3, after V lost 4 bases and J lost 3 bases. The CDR3 here is CASSPGLADYEQYF. The CDR3 nucleotides are TGTGCCAGCAGCCCGGGACTAGCGGACTACGAGCAGTACTTC.

This clone was found once. The same CDR3 also results from other DNA sequences found in this sample. The chain links TRBV7-2 to TRBJ2-1; D assignment may be TRBD1 or TRBD2 (5 bases each). This CDR3 has 15 amino acids. Trimming left V 0 bases short and J 5 bases short, with 11 bases between. Germline lookup yields CDR1 SGHTA and CDR2 FQGNSA. The CDR3 is CASSLAQGPNNEQFF. DNA of the CDR3: TGTGCCAGCAGCTTAGCCCAGGGACCCAACAATGAGCAGTTCTTC.

The chain links TRBV30 to TRBJ2-4; TRBD2 is a possible D gene (6 bases). Germline values: CDR1 GTSNPN, CDR2 SVGIG (reference sequence). The CDR3 runs to 14 residues. Trimming stripped 4 bases from V and 1 base from J, with 11 bases between. The CDR3 loop reads CAWNPGSAKNIQYF. The CDR3 DNA is TGTGCCTGGAACCCCGGGAGTGCCAAAAACATTCAGTACTTC.

The J gene is TRBJ2-2, the V gene TRBV7-2, with unresolved D. V was cut by 3 bases and J by 9 bases, with 8 bases left in between. The length of the CDR3 is 12 residues. The germline V gene encodes CDR1 SGHTA and CDR2 FQGNSA. The CDR3 bases are TGTGCCAGCAGCTTGTATCCGAGGGAGCTGTTTTTT. Protein product: CASSLYPRELFF.

The chain couples TRBV10-3 to TRBJ1-1, with D unresolved. This CDR3 is 13 amino acids long. Germline-derived CDR1 and CDR2 are ENHRY and SYGVKD. With 3 bases removed from V and 11 bases from J, the gap between germline ends came to 16 bases. CDR3 nucleotide sequence: TGTGCCATCAGTGATAATGGCCGGGATTTGGCTTTCTTT. Translation gives CAISDNGRDLAFF.

The CDR3 DNA is TGTGCCAGCAGCGTACGGGGGGCTTGGGAGGAGACCCAGTACTTC. Translation gives CASSVRGAWEETQYF. The gene calls are TRBV9 and TRBJ2-5, with D possibly TRBD2 on 7 matching bases. Germline CDR1 is SGDLS and CDR2 is YYNGEE. V was cut by 1 base and J by 5 bases, with 15 bases left in between. There are 15 residues in the CDR3.

The chain employs TRBV29-1 and TRBJ2-1; D unclear. Looked up from germline, CDR1 is SQVTM and CDR2 is ANQGSEA. V lost 6 bases, J lost 4 bases, and 19 bases lay in between. The length of the CDR3 is 15 residues. CDR3 region: CSVAYGYRGYNEQFF. The CDR3 DNA reads TGCAGCGTCGCTTATGGATACAGAGGATACAATGAGCAGTTCTTC.

The chain links TRBV2 to TRBJ1-3; TRBD1 matches at 9 bases. There are 13 residues in the CDR3. Losses at the gene ends were 7 bases for V and 4 bases for J; bases not matched to a gene: 2. Per the germline V gene, CDR1 is SNHLY and CDR2 is FYNNEI. The CDR3 region is CASKGTGGNTIYF. In DNA form, the CDR3 reads TGTGCCAGCAAAGGGACAGGGGGAAACACCATATATTTT.

The V call is TRBV28, the J call TRBJ2-2; possible D gene TRBD2, 5 bases. The CDR3 runs to 15 residues. Germline V gene sequence: CDR1 MDHEN, CDR2 SYDVKM. V was shortened by 3 bases and J by 4 bases, with 12 bases between the two germline ends. The CDR3 loop reads CASSFERKLTGELFF. CDR3 DNA sequence: TGTGCCAGCAGTTTTGAGCGGAAACTCACCGGGGAGCTGTTTTTT.

This sequence joins TRBV11-3 and TRBJ1-2, with D perhaps TRBD1 (5 bases). V dropped 4 bases and J dropped 7 bases, with 13 bases sitting between them. This CDR3 is built from 13 residues. The germline V gene encodes CDR1 SGHNT and CDR2 YENEEA. CDR3 sequence (DNA): TGTGCCAGCAGCTCCAACCTGGGGGGTGGCTACACCTTC. This gives the protein CASSSNLGGGYTF.

The V and J genes are TRBV2 and TRBJ1-5, with TRBD1 matching over 9 bases. V trimming: 6 bases; J trimming: 3 bases; junction bases outside the gene matches: 9. Germline V lookup: CDR1 SNHLY, CDR2 FYNNEI. The CDR3 spans 16 residues. The CDR3 protein is CASRQQGAGLNQPQHF. As DNA, the CDR3 is TGTGCCAGCAGACAACAGGGGGCCGGCCTCAATCAGCCCCAGCATTTT.

The chain has TRBV7-9 and TRBJ1-4; D unclear. The CDR3 covers 13 residues. Germline V gene sequence: CDR1 SEHNR, CDR2 FQNEAQ (reference sequence). V was cut by 5 bases and J by 8 bases, with 12 bases left in between. CDR3 residues: CASSRGAGEKLFF. DNA of the CDR3: TGTGCCAGCAGCCGAGGAGCCGGGGAAAAACTGTTTTTT.

This CDR3 reads CASSADRGPYNEQFF. The CDR3 DNA follows: TGTGCCAGCAGCGCGGACAGGGGGCCCTACAATGAGCAGTTCTTC. The chain couples TRBV11-2 to TRBJ2-1; 11 positions agree with TRBD1. Germline CDR1 SGHAT, CDR2 FQNNGV. The CDR3 contains 15 residues. J gave up 2 bases and V 5 bases, and 2 bases lay outside the gene matches.

The J gene is TRBJ1-2, the V gene TRBV5-4; no clear D. The CDR3 is made up of 14 amino acids. The ends were cut back, 0 bases at V and 3 bases at J, with 9 bases in the middle. The germline gives CDR1 SGHNT, CDR2 YYREEE (reference sequence). CDR3 in DNA: TGTGCCAGCAGCTTGGTTCATGAAGACTATGGCTACACCTTC. The encoded protein is CASSLVHEDYGYTF. Full variable domain (outside the CDR3, taken from reference TRBV5-4 and TRBJ1-2): ETGVTQSPTHLIKTRGQQVTLRCSSQSGHNTVSWYQQALGQGPQFIFQYYREEENGRGNFPPRFSGLQFPNYSSELNVNALELDDSALYLCASSLVHEDYGYTFGSGTRLTVV.

The chain uses TRBV5-4 and TRBJ2-4; 9 bases line up with TRBD2. Germline V gives CDR1 SGHNT, CDR2 YYREEE (reference sequence). The CDR3 covers 14 residues. Trimming removed 5 bases from V and 8 bases from J; junction bases left unmatched: 8. The CDR3 nucleotides read TGTGCCAGCAGTGAGAAAGCGGGAGGAGACATTCAGTACTTC. Its translation: CASSEKAGGDIQYF. Full variable domain (remainder filled in from reference TRBV5-4 and TRBJ2-4): ETGVTQSPTHLIKTRGQQVTLRCSSQSGHNTVSWYQQALGQGPQFIFQYYREEENGRGNFPPRFSGLQFPNYSSELNVNALELDDSALYLCASSEKAGGDIQYFGAGTRLSVL.